This T cell receptor beta chain comes out of a study of blood T cell repertoires in COVID-19. The wider study: PBMCs, B-cell-depleted T cells, or T cells provided the cDNA or gDNA that made up the material.

CDR3 length: 15 amino acids. Germline V lookup: CDR1 SGHNT, CDR2 YENEEA. Trimming shortened V by 5 bases and J by 3 bases, and 16 bases separated the two germline ends. How the authors handled the data: Cell counts per sample came from amplifying reference gene primers. Here immunoSEQ multiplex PCR was the method, and the copy in TCRdb shows in-frame clones only, minus some. That table furnishes V, J and clone size, whereas the DNA furnished D and trimming. The top ten hold less than 8% of the sample, which has some 230,000 clones, approximately 80% seen once. The specimen sequenced was peripheral blood. The sequence was obtained from a woman in her forties or fifties with acute or convalescent COVID-19. This rearrangement joins TRBV11-3 to TRBJ2-5; tentatively, D is TRBD2 (7 bases). The CDR3 sequence is CASSLGGGRKETQYF. CDR3 nucleotides: TGTGCCAGCAGCCTTGGGGGGGGCCGAAAAGAGACCCAGTACTTC.